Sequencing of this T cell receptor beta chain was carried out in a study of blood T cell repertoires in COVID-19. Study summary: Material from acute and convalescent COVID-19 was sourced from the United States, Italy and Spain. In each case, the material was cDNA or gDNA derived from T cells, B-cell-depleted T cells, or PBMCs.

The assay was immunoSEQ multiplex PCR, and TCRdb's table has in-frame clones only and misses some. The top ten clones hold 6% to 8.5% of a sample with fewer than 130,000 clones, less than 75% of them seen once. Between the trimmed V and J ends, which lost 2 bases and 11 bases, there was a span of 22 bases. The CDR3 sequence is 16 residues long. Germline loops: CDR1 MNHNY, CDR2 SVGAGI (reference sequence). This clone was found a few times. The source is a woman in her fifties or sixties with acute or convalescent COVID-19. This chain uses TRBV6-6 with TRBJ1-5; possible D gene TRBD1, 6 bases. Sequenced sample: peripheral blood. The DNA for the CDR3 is TGTGCCAGCAGTTACCGACAGGTCATAGGGGAACGGGCCCAGCATTTT. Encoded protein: CASSYRQVIGERAQHF.